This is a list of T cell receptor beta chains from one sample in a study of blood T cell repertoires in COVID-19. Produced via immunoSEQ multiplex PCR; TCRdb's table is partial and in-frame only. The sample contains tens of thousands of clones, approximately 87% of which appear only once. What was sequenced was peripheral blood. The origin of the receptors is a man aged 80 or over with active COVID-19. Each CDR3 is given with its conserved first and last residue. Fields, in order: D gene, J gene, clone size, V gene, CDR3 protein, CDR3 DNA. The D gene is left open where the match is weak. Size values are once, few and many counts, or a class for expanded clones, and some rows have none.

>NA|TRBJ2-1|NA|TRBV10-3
CALPQDPPGLSEQFF
TGTGCCCTCCCTCAGGACCCGCCGGGACTCAGCGAGCAGTTCTTC
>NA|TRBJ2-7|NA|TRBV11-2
CASIRTTGQGTYEQYF
TGTGCCAGCATCCGAACAACGGGGCAGGGGACCTACGAGCAGTACTTC
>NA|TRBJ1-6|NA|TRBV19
CASREQYGSPLHF
TGTGCCAGTAGGGAACAGTATGGTTCACCCCTCCACTTT
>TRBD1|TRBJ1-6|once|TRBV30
CAWSVGGTGVSPLHF
TGTGCCTGGAGTGTAGGTGGGACAGGGGTTTCACCCCTCCACTTT
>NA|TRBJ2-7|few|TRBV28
CASSPRRGAYEQYF
TGTGCCAGCAGTCCCCGTCGGGGAGCCTACGAGCAGTACTTC
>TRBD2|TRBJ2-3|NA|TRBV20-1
CSASRDYRSLSDTQYF
TGCAGTGCTAGTCGGGACTACCGGTCGTTGTCGGATACGCAGTATTTT
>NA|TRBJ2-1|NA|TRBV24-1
CATSDSRDEQFF
TGTGCCACCAGTGACTCGAGAGATGAGCAGTTCTTC
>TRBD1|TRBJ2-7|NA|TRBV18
CASCSGTGASYEQYF
TGTGCCAGCTGTTCCGGGACAGGGGCCTCCTACGAGCAGTACTTC
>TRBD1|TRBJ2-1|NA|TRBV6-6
CASSYRPTGLAGEQFF
TGTGCCAGCAGTTATCGACCGACAGGGCTTGCTGGTGAGCAGTTCTTC
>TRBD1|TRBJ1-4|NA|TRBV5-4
CASSWDRGGEKLFF
TGTGCCAGCAGCTGGGACAGGGGGGGCGAAAAACTGTTTTTT
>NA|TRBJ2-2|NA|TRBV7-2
CASSLAGTMGTGELFF
TGTGCCAGCAGCTTAGCTGGGACAATGGGGACCGGGGAGCTGTTTTTT
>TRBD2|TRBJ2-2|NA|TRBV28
CASSPGGRVPGTGELFF
TGTGCCAGCAGTCCGGGGGGGCGGGTACCGGGCACCGGGGAGCTGTTTTTT
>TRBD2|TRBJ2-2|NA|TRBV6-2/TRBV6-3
CASSRLADQRGELFF
TGTGCCAGCAGTAGACTAGCGGATCAACGGGGGGAGCTGTTTTTT
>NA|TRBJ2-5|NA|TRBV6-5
CASSSLGETQYF
TGTGCCAGCAGCTCACTAGGGGAGACCCAGTACTTC
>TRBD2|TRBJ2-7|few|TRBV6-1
CASSEGLAGFYEQYF
TGTGCCAGCAGTGAAGGGCTAGCGGGTTTCTACGAGCAGTACTTC
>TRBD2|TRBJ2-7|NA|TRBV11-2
CASSAPGLAVEQYF
TGTGCCAGCAGCGCGCCGGGACTAGCGGTCGAGCAGTACTTC
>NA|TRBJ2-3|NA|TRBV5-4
CASSPRPGEGTDTQYF
TGTGCCAGCAGCCCCCGTCCGGGAGAGGGCACAGATACGCAGTATTTT
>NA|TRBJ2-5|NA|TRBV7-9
CASSRSAQETQYF
TGTGCCAGCAGCCGCAGCGCCCAAGAGACCCAGTACTTC
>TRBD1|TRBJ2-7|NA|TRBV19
CASSIPGQGAEQYF
TGTGCCAGTAGTATCCCGGGACAGGGGGCCGAGCAGTACTTC
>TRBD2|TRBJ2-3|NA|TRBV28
CASSTRTSGVTDTQYF
TGTGCCAGCAGTACCCGGACTAGCGGGGTGACAGATACGCAGTATTTT
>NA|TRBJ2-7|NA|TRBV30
CAWSVRLYSPNYEQYF
TGTGCCTGGAGTGTACGTCTATATTCCCCAAACTACGAGCAGTACTTC
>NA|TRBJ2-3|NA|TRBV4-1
CASSQGIARGTDTQYF
TGCGCCAGCAGCCAGGGGATAGCGAGAGGGACAGATACGCAGTATTTT
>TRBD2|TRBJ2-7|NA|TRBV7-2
CASSDSGLAGGGRDEQYF
TGTGCCAGCAGCGATTCGGGACTAGCGGGAGGGGGTAGGGACGAGCAGTACTTC
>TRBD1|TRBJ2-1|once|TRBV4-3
CASSLGTGGNNEQFF
TGCGCCAGCAGCCTAGGGACAGGGGGCAACAATGAGCAGTTCTTC
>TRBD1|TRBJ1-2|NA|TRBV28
CASSQQGAGYTF
TGTGCCAGCAGTCAACAGGGGGCCGGCTACACCTTC
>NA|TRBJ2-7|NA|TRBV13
CASSLHSGRRSYEQYF
TGTGCCAGCAGCTTACATTCCGGGAGAAGGTCCTACGAGCAGTACTTC
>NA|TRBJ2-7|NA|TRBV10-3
CAISESGRGSYEQYF
TGTGCCATCAGTGAGTCAGGGCGGGGATCCTACGAGCAGTACTTC
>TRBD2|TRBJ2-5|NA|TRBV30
CAWSLAGVETQYF
TGTGCCTGGAGTCTAGCGGGAGTGGAGACCCAGTACTTC
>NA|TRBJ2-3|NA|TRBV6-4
CASSDGGTQYF
TGTGCCAGCAGTGATGGCGGGACGCAGTATTTT
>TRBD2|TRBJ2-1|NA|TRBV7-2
CASSLTGLAGDNEQFF
TGTGCCAGCAGCTTAACCGGACTAGCGGGAGACAATGAGCAGTTCTTC
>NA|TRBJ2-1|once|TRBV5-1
CASSLSLYNEQFF
TGCGCCAGCAGCTTGTCACTTTACAATGAGCAGTTCTTC
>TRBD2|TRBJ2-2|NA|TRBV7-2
CASSGASGIVGELFF
TGTGCCAGCAGCGGGGCTAGCGGGATAGTCGGGGAGCTGTTTTTT
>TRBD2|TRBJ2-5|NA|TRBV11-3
CASSTRLAGGVETQYF
TGTGCCAGCAGCACTCGACTAGCGGGAGGAGTTGAGACCCAGTACTTC
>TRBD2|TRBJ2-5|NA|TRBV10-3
CAISELGTSQMETQYF
TGTGCCATCAGTGAACTCGGGACTAGTCAGATGGAGACCCAGTACTTC
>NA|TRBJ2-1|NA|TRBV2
CASNRDLNNEQFF
TGTGCCAGCAACCGGGACTTAAACAATGAGCAGTTCTTC
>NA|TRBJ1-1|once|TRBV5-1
CASSTGTHKTFF
TGCGCCAGCAGCACCGGGACACATAAGACTTTCTTT
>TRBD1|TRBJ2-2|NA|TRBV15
CATSRDQAGGRELFF
TGTGCCACCAGCAGAGATCAGGCAGGGGGCCGGGAGCTGTTTTTT
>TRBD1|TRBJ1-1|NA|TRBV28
CASSGTVEAFF
TGTGCCAGCAGTGGGACAGTTGAAGCTTTCTTT
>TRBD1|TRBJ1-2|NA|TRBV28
CASSLATGTGGGYTF
TGTGCCAGCAGTTTAGCCACCGGGACAGGGGGGGGCTACACCTTC
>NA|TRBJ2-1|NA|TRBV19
CASSIGGVQFF
TGTGCCAGTAGTATAGGTGGAGTGCAGTTCTTC
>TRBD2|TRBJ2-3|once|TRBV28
CASSSGTSGSRSVTQYF
TGTGCCAGCAGTTCAGGGACTAGCGGGAGTAGGTCAGTTACGCAGTATTTT
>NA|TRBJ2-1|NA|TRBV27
CASRRSGSYNEQFF
TGTGCCAGCAGACGGAGCGGATCCTACAATGAGCAGTTCTTC
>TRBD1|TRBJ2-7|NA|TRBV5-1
CASSLDRVNYEQYF
TGCGCCAGCAGCCTGGACAGGGTTAACTACGAGCAGTACTTC
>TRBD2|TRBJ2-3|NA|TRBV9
CASSYQVGLAGDTQYF
TGTGCCAGCAGCTACCAGGTCGGACTAGCGGGAGATACGCAGTATTTT
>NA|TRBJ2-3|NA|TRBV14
CASSQEGSWTDTQYF
TGTGCCAGCAGCCAAGAAGGGAGTTGGACAGATACGCAGTATTTT
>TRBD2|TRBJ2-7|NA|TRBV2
CASSVSSGIYEQYF
TGTGCCAGCAGTGTCTCTAGCGGAATCTACGAGCAGTACTTC
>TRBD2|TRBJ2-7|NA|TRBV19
CASSIGEGYEQYF
TGTGCCAGTAGCATCGGGGAGGGCTACGAGCAGTACTTC